A single sample gave rise to the 3 T cell receptor beta chains below, sequenced in a study of graft-versus-host responses after intestinal transplantation. Lymphocytes (intraepithelial and lamina propria) were released by processing the graft tissue. Profiled with immunoSEQ multiplex PCR; TCRdb holds only in-frame clones, not every one. Altogether about 12,000 clones are present, around three quarters being singletons, with the ten largest covering over 4%. The sequencing used ileum tissue, collected less than 150 days after intestinal transplantation. The receptor source for this set is a human patient who received an intestinal transplant, so some T cells may come from the graft donor.

A word on this clone: A read error may account for a junction end that differs from germline. The CDR3 DNA is TGTGCTAGCAGCTTTGGGCCAGGGGAAGAGACCCAGTACTTC. Its translation is CASSFGPGEETQYF. The V call is TRBV7-7, the J call TRBJ2-5; possible D gene TRBD1, 6 bases. The germline CDR1 and CDR2 sequences are SSHAT and FNYEAQ (reference sequence). The CDR3 has 14 residues. Variable domain in full (rest from reference TRBV7-7 and TRBJ2-5): GAGVSQSPRYKVTKRGQDVTLRCDPISSHATLYWYQQALGQGPEFLTYFNYEAQPDKSGLPSDRFSAERPEGSISTLTIQRTEQRDSAMYRCASSFGPGEETQYFGPGTRLLVL.

The V gene is TRBV7-8, the J gene TRBJ2-7; the match to TRBD2 covers 13 bases. The CDR3 is 16 residues long. The trim removed 4 bases at V and 2 bases at J, leaving 5 bases unmatched. Germline V lookup: CDR1 SGHVS, CDR2 FQNEAQ. The CDR3 region has the DNA TGTGCCAGCAGCTCGGGACTAGCGGGGCTCACCTACGAGCAGTACTTC. Its translation is CASSSGLAGLTYEQYF.

By share, this clone ranks as medium-sized (0.01 to 0.1%). The chain uses TRBV9 and TRBJ1-2; 8 nucleotides match TRBD1. Trimming removed 3 bases from V and 7 bases from J; junction bases left unmatched: 2. The CDR3 is made up of 12 amino acids. CDR1 and CDR2 (germline): SGDLS, YYNGEE. This CDR3 is CASSATGVGYTF. The CDR3 DNA sequence: TGTGCCAGCAGCGCGACAGGGGTTGGCTACACCTTC.